These 6 T cell receptor beta chains share one sample of origin, sequenced in a study of T cell responses to AZD1222 COVID-19 vaccine. The repertoire was sequenced with immunoSEQ multiplex PCR; TCRdb's copy has only in-frame clones and lacks some. The repertoire holds about 130,000 clones, roughly 86% seen once, with 4.5% to 7% in the top ten. Sequenced here: peripheral blood, sampled 28 days after the second AZD1222 dose. These receptors were obtained from an adult who received the AZD1222 COVID-19 vaccine.

The chain has TRBV28 and TRBJ2-1, with a possible D match to TRBD2 (6 bases). Germline V CDR1 and CDR2: MDHEN, SYDVKM. The V gene lost 5 bases and the J gene lost 4 bases, with 15 bases spanning the gap. This CDR3 has 15 residues. The CDR3 protein is CASSPPGLIYNEQFF. CDR3 DNA: TGTGCCAGCAGTCCACCGGGACTGATATACAATGAGCAGTTCTTC. The complete variable domain, with remaining parts taken from reference TRBV28 and TRBJ2-1, reads DVKVTQSSRYLVKRTGEKVFLECVQDMDHENMFWYRQDPGLGLRLIYFSYDVKMKEKGDIPEGYSVSREKKERFSLILESASTNQTSMYLCASSPPGLIYNEQFFGPGTRLTVL.

The rearrangement links TRBV29-1 to TRBJ2-3; 7 nucleotides match TRBD1. CDR1 is SQVTM and CDR2 is ANQGSEA in the germline V gene. The CDR3 consists of 14 residues. Unmatched junction bases numbered 9, after V lost 4 bases and J lost 5 bases. The DNA of the CDR3 is TGCAGCGTTGGGCCCGAGGGACAGCAAGATACGCAGTATTTT. It yields the protein CSVGPEGQQDTQYF.

The rearrangement uses TRBV15 and TRBJ1-1; possible D gene TRBD1, 5 bases. Trimming stripped 1 base from V and 3 bases from J, with 21 bases between. The CDR3 is 18 amino acids. Per germline, CDR1 LNHNV and CDR2 YYDKDF (reference sequence). The CDR3 is CATSRGLGDSQIHTEAFF. CDR3 DNA sequence: TGTGCCACCAGCAGAGGTCTGGGGGACTCCCAAATACACACTGAAGCTTTCTTT.

The chain's CDR3 is CAISPGLASPLHF. The CDR3 DNA reads as TGTGCCATCAGCCCGGGACTGGCATCACCCCTCCACTTT. The V call is TRBV10-3, the J call TRBJ1-6, with TRBD1 as a possible D gene (5 bases). Germline V gives CDR1 ENHRY, CDR2 SYGVKD. This CDR3 region has 13 residues. V shed 6 bases and J shed 10 bases, with 13 bases lying between them.

The V gene is TRBV4-2, the J gene TRBJ1-1, with TRBD1 as a possible D gene (5 bases). V lost 3 bases and J 7 bases, leaving 21 bases between the germline ends. The CDR3 consists of 16 residues. Germline V gene data show CDR1 as LGHNA and CDR2 as YNFKEQ. The CDR3 bases are TGTGCCAGCAGCCAGGGAGGTCGGAGGGGCTTGGTTGAAGCTTTCTTT. The encoded protein is CASSQGGRRGLVEAFF.

The V call is TRBV28, the J call TRBJ2-2; TRBD1 matches 9 bases. This CDR3 has 14 residues. From germline, CDR1 is MDHEN and CDR2 SYDVKM. Trimming at V came to 9 bases and at J to 4 bases, leaving 6 bases not matched to a gene. The CDR3 nucleotides read TGTGCCAGTACAGGGGGCGCGGGCACCGGGGAGCTGTTTTTT. Encoded protein: CASTGGAGTGELFF.